This T cell receptor (beta chain) was profiled in a study of neurological immune-mediated disorders. Whole-study results and caveats: Patients with HTLV-1-associated myelopathy showed the most TCR clonal expansion. Those with multiple sclerosis showed the least, falling below healthy controls.

The unsorted libraries had their origin in 2 million PBMCs stored at -80 C. Every sequencing run drew on 15-18 subjects and yielded over 170 million TCR-beta sequences. Via MiXCR, TCRdb re-called the 5' RACE reads, giving one row per CDR3 protein. This table has around 25,000 distinct CDR3 sequences, roughly 21% appearing once. The CDR3 spans 17 residues. J gave up 4 bases and V 6 bases, and 15 bases lay outside the gene matches. A word on this clonotype: Its antigen is currently unknown.

This chain joins TRBV12-3 or TRBV12-4 and TRBJ2-3; TRBD1 agrees at 8 bases. The receptor was derived from a woman in her sixties or seventies in good health. The specimen was PBMCs. CDR3 loop: CASSPKVRTGSADTQYF. Written as DNA, the CDR3 is TGTGCCAGCAGCCCCAAAGTCAGGACAGGGTCGGCAGATACGCAGTATTTT.